Presented here are 29 T cell receptor beta chains from one specimen sequenced in a study of blood T cell repertoires in COVID-19. Only in-frame clones appear in the TCRdb table, and some are missing; sequencing was by immunoSEQ multiplex PCR. Of around 95,000 clones in the sample, more than 85% were seen once. The sequencing input was peripheral blood. These receptors came from a man aged 50 to 60 with active COVID-19.

The chain combines TRBV5-1 with TRBJ1-2, with a tentative D call TRBD1 (6 bases). The V end lost 5 bases, the J end lost 4 bases, and 18 bases lay between the germline ends. Germline-derived CDR1 and CDR2 are SGHRS and YFSETQ. The CDR3 is 15 amino acids. In DNA form, the CDR3 reads TGCGCCAGCAGTCCCGAACAGGGAGTGCTCTATGGCTACACCTTC. Its protein is CASSPEQGVLYGYTF.

This chain connects TRBV19 to TRBJ1-1; TRBD1 agrees at 8 bases. V was pared by 1 base and J by 6 bases, with 4 bases of the junction left unmatched. The V gene's germline CDR1 is LNHDA and CDR2 SQIVND (reference sequence). This CDR3 is built from 14 residues. CDR3 loop: CASSIGTGPAEAFF. The DNA for the CDR3 is TGTGCCAGTAGTATAGGGACAGGGCCAGCTGAAGCTTTCTTT.

CDR3 bases: TGTGCCAGTAGTATAGGGCGGTCAGCAGGGCGGTTCCATGAGCAGTTCTTC. Translating it yields CASSIGRSAGRFHEQFF. The J gene is TRBJ2-1, the V gene TRBV19; D may be TRBD1 (5 bases). Germline CDR1 LNHDA, CDR2 SQIVND (reference sequence). This CDR3 region has 17 residues. Trimming took off 1 base at V and 8 bases at J, with 21 bases between the two ends. The variable domain in full, completed from reference TRBV19 and TRBJ2-1, reads DGGITQSPKYLFRKEGQNVTLSCEQNLNHDAMYWYRQDPGQGLRLIYYSQIVNDFQKGDIAEGYSVSREKKESFPLTVTSAQKNPTAFYLCASSIGRSAGRFHEQFFGPGTRLTVL.

J is TRBJ2-5 and V is TRBV6-5; weak D call: TRBD2 (5 bases). Deletions cut 6 bases from V and 8 bases from J, with 19 bases between. The length of the CDR3 is 14 residues. Germline CDR1 reads MNHEY; CDR2 reads SVGAGI. The CDR3 nucleotides read TGTGCCAGCAGGACACAAAGCGGATTAGTAACCCAGTACTTC. Encoded protein: CASRTQSGLVTQYF.

The chain recombines TRBV19 with TRBJ2-3, with TRBD1 identical over 7 bases. Germline V gene sequence: CDR1 LNHDA, CDR2 SQIVND (reference sequence). Trimming took 9 bases from V and 0 from J; bases not matched to a gene: 15. CDR3 length equals 17 residues. In DNA, the CDR3 is TGTGCCAGCCGCGGCCACGACAGGGCGTCGAGCACAGATACGCAGTATTTT. Protein sequence: CASRGHDRASSTDTQYF.

The chain carries TRBV2 and TRBJ1-2; D not resolved. The CDR3 sequence is 12 residues long. Germline CDR1 and CDR2: SNHLY and FYNNEI. V was cut by 8 bases and J by 2 bases, with 9 bases left in between. The CDR3 protein is CASLQKNYGYTF. As DNA, the CDR3 is TGTGCCAGCTTACAGAAGAACTATGGCTACACCTTC.

This clone was detected many times. The chain joins TRBV2 to TRBJ1-3; 10 nucleotides agree with TRBD1. The CDR3 spans 15 residues. V shed 5 bases, J shed 4 bases, and the junction held 5 bases outside the gene matches. The germline CDR1 and CDR2 sequences are SNHLY and FYNNEI. The CDR3 sequence: CASSTGTGDGNTIYF. In nucleotides, the CDR3 is TGTGCCAGCAGTACCGGGACAGGGGACGGAAACACCATATATTTT.

Here the CDR3 reads CATSDSRTVNYGYTF. CDR3 DNA: TGTGCCACCAGTGATTCCAGGACAGTCAACTATGGCTACACCTTC. The chain recombines TRBV24-1 with TRBJ1-2, with D maybe TRBD1 (6 bases). Deletions cut 2 bases from V and 2 bases from J, with 11 bases between. In germline, CDR1 is KGHDR, CDR2 SFDVKD. This CDR3 region has 15 residues.

The rearrangement joins TRBV5-4 to TRBJ2-3; maybe TRBD2 (7 bases). The CDR3 has 17 residues. V lost 6 bases to trimming and J lost 3 bases, with 23 bases between them. Germline V gives CDR1 SGHNT, CDR2 YYREEE (reference sequence). CDR3 region: CASNYKIRGGGTDTQYF. The CDR3 DNA follows: TGTGCCAGCAACTATAAAATAAGGGGGGGCGGAACAGATACGCAGTATTTT.

The chain has TRBV19 and TRBJ1-1, with 8 bases identical to TRBD1. V gave up 4 bases and J gave up 3 bases; unmatched junction bases: 4. Per the germline V gene, CDR1 is LNHDA and CDR2 is SQIVND (reference sequence). This CDR3 is built from 14 residues. The CDR3, as DNA: TGTGCCAGTAGTAGGACAGGGAGGGACACTGAAGCTTTCTTT. Protein: CASSRTGRDTEAFF.

The CDR3 loop reads CASSPGQASYNEQFF. The CDR3 DNA is TGCGCCAGCAGCCCAGGACAGGCGTCCTACAATGAGCAGTTCTTC. This chain links TRBV5-1 with TRBJ2-1; 7 bases agree with TRBD1. The V and J ends lost 4 bases and 1 base, in that order; junction bases with no gene match: 5. CDR1 and CDR2 (germline): SGHRS, YFSETQ. The CDR3 length is 15 residues.

The rearrangement links TRBV29-1 to TRBJ2-1, with D maybe TRBD2 (6 bases). This CDR3 is built from 11 residues. V was cut by 7 bases and J by 9 bases, with 13 bases left in between. Germline loops: CDR1 SQVTM, CDR2 ANQGSEA. This CDR3 is CSGGNSGEQFF. The CDR3 region has the DNA TGCAGCGGCGGGAATTCGGGTGAGCAGTTCTTC.

The chain employs TRBV15 and TRBJ1-4; D possibly corresponds to TRBD1 (5 bases). The CDR3 totals 15 residues. CDR1 is LNHNV and CDR2 is YYDKDF in the germline V gene (reference sequence). Trimming removed 0 bases at V and 4 bases at J, with 9 bases between. CDR3 in DNA: TGTGCCACCAGCAGAGATGTGACAGATAATGAAAAACTGTTTTTT. Amino acids: CATSRDVTDNEKLFF.

This clone has just one count. The V and J genes are TRBV11-2 and TRBJ1-2; a weak D match, TRBD1 (5 bases). The CDR3 is 17 residues long. Germline CDR1 and CDR2: SGHAT and FQNNGV. V was cut by 1 base and J by 8 bases, with 23 bases left in between. The CDR3 coding sequence is TGTGCCAGCAGCTTAGGGCCGGGGGAAGTACGCCGAGGAGGCTACACCTTC. It yields the protein CASSLGPGEVRRGGYTF.

This clone was seen only a few times. The gene calls are TRBV21-1 and TRBJ2-7; the table's D call TRBD2 went unverified against the DNA. TRBV21-1 is tagged as a pseudogene. CDR3 size: 14 residues. CDR3 nucleotide sequence: TGTGCCAGCAGCAACGGCCCTAGCTCCTACGAGCAGTACGTC. Its translation: CASSNGPSSYEQYV.

V usage is TRBV5-1 and J usage is TRBJ2-7; TRBD2 might be the D (7 bases). CDR3 length equals 16 residues. Trimming shortened V by 1 base and J by 0 bases, and 14 bases separated the two germline ends. Germline V gives CDR1 SGHRS, CDR2 YFSETQ. The CDR3 bases are TGCGCCAGCAGCTTGATCGGGGGGCCGAGCTCCTACGAGCAGTACTTC. Amino acid sequence: CASSLIGGPSSYEQYF.

The chain joins TRBV10-3 to TRBJ2-1, with no clear D. Germline CDR1 and CDR2: ENHRY and SYGVKD. The CDR3 is 13 residues long. Trimming removed 7 bases from V and 10 bases from J, with 17 bases in between. Written as DNA, the CDR3 is TGTGCCATCAAAACGACTGCCAGTGGGGAGCAGTTCTTC. This gives the protein CAIKTTASGEQFF.

The CDR3 here is CASSLGGHFTDTQYF. For the CDR3, the DNA is TGTGCCAGCAGCTTGGGGGGACACTTCACAGATACGCAGTATTTT. The chain carries TRBV5-8 and TRBJ2-3; a weak D match, TRBD1 (6 bases). Germline CDR1 SGHTS, CDR2 YDEGEE. The CDR3 loop spans 15 amino acids. V was trimmed by 0 bases and J by 2 bases, leaving 10 bases between them.

This clone has a single count. The V and J genes are TRBV19 and TRBJ2-1; 11 bases map to TRBD2. V shed 6 bases, J shed 5 bases, and the junction held 6 bases outside the gene matches. The germline V gene has CDR1 LNHDA and CDR2 SQIVND (reference sequence). CDR3 length equals 15 residues. The CDR3 spells CASRSPGLADNEQFF. In DNA, the CDR3 is TGTGCCAGTAGATCTCCGGGACTAGCGGACAATGAGCAGTTCTTC.

The chain uses TRBV6-1 and TRBJ1-4, with D possibly being TRBD1 (5 bases). Trimming stripped 4 bases from V and 0 bases from J, with 15 bases between. Germline values: CDR1 MNHNS, CDR2 SASEGT. The CDR3 is made up of 17 amino acids. DNA for the CDR3: TGTGCCAGCAGTGCCTCGGGGGGTACAGCAACTAATGAAAAACTGTTTTTT. Translating it yields CASSASGGTATNEKLFF.

This clone has just a few counts. The chain couples TRBV7-2 to TRBJ1-3; no clear D gene. This CDR3 has 15 amino acids. Trimming took 0 bases from V and 4 from J, leaving 10 bases between them. CDR1 and CDR2 from the germline V gene are SGHTA and FQGNSA. CDR3 loop: CASSLAYGSGNTIYF. The CDR3 nucleotides read TGTGCCAGCAGCTTAGCGTACGGGTCCGGAAACACCATATATTTT. The full variable domain, with the rest looked up from reference TRBV7-2 and TRBJ1-3, is GAGVSQSPSNKVTEKGKDVELRCDPISGHTALYWYRQSLGQGLEFLIYFQGNSAPDKSGLPSDRFSAERTGGSVSTLTIQRTQQEDSAVYLCASSLAYGSGNTIYFGEGSWLTVV.

This clone was seen a single time. The chain combines TRBV2 with TRBJ1-1, with 8 bases identical to TRBD1. The germline gives CDR1 SNHLY, CDR2 FYNNEI. This CDR3 region has 14 residues. Unmatched junction bases numbered 6, after V lost 7 bases and J lost 2 bases. The CDR3 DNA is TGTGCCAGCAACCCGGGACAGGATAACACTGAAGCTTTCTTT. Its translation: CASNPGQDNTEAFF.

The chain carries TRBV5-1 and TRBJ2-2; tentative D call: TRBD1 (6 bases). This CDR3 has 15 amino acids. CDR1 is SGHRS, CDR2 YFSETQ, per germline. V was pared by 4 bases and J by 5 bases, with 15 bases between. CDR3 in DNA: TGCGCCAGCAGCCCGGATAGGGGGTTAACCGGGGAGCTGTTTTTT. Its protein product is CASSPDRGLTGELFF.

V is TRBV28 and J is TRBJ1-3; weak D call: TRBD1 (5 bases). Germline assignment: CDR1 MDHEN and CDR2 SYDVKM. Deletions cut 5 bases from V and 0 bases from J, with 11 bases between. CDR3 length: 15 amino acids. The CDR3 DNA reads as TGTGCCAGCAGTCTCAGGGTGAGCTCTGGAAACACCATATATTTT. It codes for CASSLRVSSGNTIYF. Full variable domain (outside the CDR3, taken from reference TRBV28 and TRBJ1-3): DVKVTQSSRYLVKRTGEKVFLECVQDMDHENMFWYRQDPGLGLRLIYFSYDVKMKEKGDIPEGYSVSREKKERFSLILESASTNQTSMYLCASSLRVSSGNTIYFGEGSWLTVV.

The chain joins TRBV4-2 to TRBJ1-2, with a tentative D call TRBD1 (5 bases). The germline V gene encodes CDR1 LGHNA and CDR2 YNFKEQ. The V end was cut by 2 bases, the J end by 3 bases, with 7 bases between. CDR3 length: 13 amino acids. CDR3 loop: CASSQRGDYGYTF. The CDR3 bases are TGTGCCAGCAGCCAACGGGGGGACTATGGCTACACCTTC.

The chain uses TRBV18 and TRBJ1-6, with 7 bases aligning to TRBD1. The CDR3 is 14 residues long. The V and J ends lost 3 bases and 7 bases, in that order; junction bases with no gene match: 3. Germline CDR1 reads KGHSH; CDR2 reads LQKENI. This CDR3 is CASSPTGQNSPLHF. The CDR3 region has the DNA TGTGCCAGCTCACCTACGGGACAGAATTCACCCCTCCACTTT.

The rearrangement links TRBV9 to TRBJ1-3, with D perhaps TRBD1 (6 bases). The CDR3 has 15 amino acids. CDR1 and CDR2 (germline): SGDLS, YYNGEE. Trimming shortened V by 4 bases and J by 3 bases, and 14 bases separated the two germline ends. CDR3 protein: CASSPRTGNGNTIYF. In DNA form, the CDR3 reads TGTGCCAGCAGCCCGAGAACAGGGAATGGAAACACCATATATTTT.

The rearrangement links TRBV6-4 to TRBJ2-5; TRBD1 matches 9 bases. Germline CDR1 reads MRHNA; CDR2 reads SNTAGT. This CDR3 is built from 13 residues. The V and J ends lost 6 bases and 4 bases, in that order; junction bases with no gene match: 3. The CDR3: CASSLGQGETQYF. In nucleotides, the CDR3 is TGTGCCAGCAGCCTGGGACAGGGAGAGACCCAGTACTTC.

The V call is TRBV29-1, the J call TRBJ2-3; D perhaps matches TRBD2 (5 bases). CDR1 is SQVTM and CDR2 is ANQGSEA in the germline V gene. The CDR3 is 10 residues long. With 7 bases removed from V and 3 bases from J, the gap between germline ends came to 5 bases. This CDR3 is CSGRTDTQYF. In DNA, the CDR3 is TGCAGCGGGAGGACAGATACGCAGTATTTT.